A single sample gave rise to the 5 T cell receptor beta chains below, sequenced in a study of blood T cell repertoires in COVID-19. TCRdb's table, derived via immunoSEQ multiplex PCR, lists solely in-frame clones and lacks some. The sample lists 250,000 to 300,000 clones, around 80% occurring once. Sequencing used peripheral blood. These TCRs come from an elderly man with acute or convalescent COVID-19.

This clone was seen a handful of times. J is TRBJ1-4 and V is TRBV7-8; possible D gene TRBD1, 5 bases. CDR3 size: 13 residues. The germline CDR1 and CDR2 sequences are SGHVS and FQNEAQ. Trimming removed 3 bases at V and 8 bases at J, with 10 bases between. CDR3 in amino acids: CASSLSGYEKLFF. The CDR3 nucleotides are TGTGCCAGCAGCTTGTCAGGGTACGAAAAACTGTTTTTT. The complete variable domain, with remaining parts taken from reference TRBV7-8 and TRBJ1-4, reads GAGVSQSPRYKVAKRGQDVALRCDPISGHVSLFWYQQALGQGPEFLTYFQNEAQLDKSGLPSDRFFAERPEGSVSTLKIQRTQQEDSAVYLCASSLSGYEKLFFGSGTQLSVL.

Concerning this clone itself: The sample contains more than one DNA sequence encoding this CDR3. The chain combines TRBV28 with TRBJ1-2; D not resolved. Germline V CDR1 and CDR2: MDHEN, SYDVKM. The CDR3 covers 13 residues. The V and J ends lost 2 bases and 4 bases respectively, with 8 bases between them. For the CDR3, the DNA is TGTGCCAGCAGTTTAACGGGGATCTATGGCTACACCTTC. Translating it yields CASSLTGIYGYTF.

The chain uses TRBV10-3 and TRBJ2-5, with D perhaps matching TRBD1 (6 bases). The CDR3 totals 13 residues. V shed 6 bases and J shed 2 bases, with 10 bases lying between them. Germline V gene sequence: CDR1 ENHRY, CDR2 SYGVKD. The CDR3 bases are TGTGCCATCAGGTCGCAGGGGCAAGAGACCCAGTACTTC. Translated, it gives CAIRSQGQETQYF.

DNA of the CDR3: TGTGCCATCAGGGAGACAGGGGATAGCAATCAGCCCCAGCATTTT. Translated: CAIRETGDSNQPQHF. The chain combines TRBV10-3 with TRBJ1-5; 8 bases are a match to TRBD1. The CDR3 totals 15 residues. The junction had 4 bases not matched to a gene; V was cut back by 6 bases and J by 0 bases. Per germline, CDR1 ENHRY and CDR2 SYGVKD.

The chain combines TRBV6-1 with TRBJ2-1; possible D gene TRBD2, 6 bases. The length of the CDR3 is 16 residues. The V gene's germline CDR1 is MNHNS and CDR2 SASEGT. Deletions cut 3 bases from V and 6 bases from J, with 18 bases between. The CDR3 spells CASSDGGSRVSNEQFF. The CDR3 DNA reads TGTGCCAGCAGTGATGGGGGGTCGAGGGTGTCCAATGAGCAGTTCTTC.